The 31 T cell receptor beta chains in this list originate from one sample, sequenced in a study of blood T cell repertoires in COVID-19. The repertoire was sequenced with immunoSEQ multiplex PCR; TCRdb's copy has only in-frame clones and lacks some. The sample consists of about 220,000 clones, about four fifths of them appearing once. The sequencing input was peripheral blood. All receptors come from a woman older than 75 with acute or convalescent COVID-19.

This clone was seen only a few times. The chain has TRBV6-6 and TRBJ2-7; 9 positions match TRBD2. Germline V lookup: CDR1 MNHNY, CDR2 SVGAGI (reference sequence). Trimming at V came to 7 bases and at J to 2 bases, leaving 9 bases not matched to a gene. The CDR3 loop spans 15 amino acids. The CDR3 loop is CASTERLAGTYEQYF. The CDR3 DNA reads TGTGCCAGCACCGAGAGGCTAGCGGGGACCTACGAGCAGTACTTC.

The V gene is TRBV3-1 (or the pseudogene TRBV3-2), the J gene TRBJ1-2, with a weak D call TRBD1 (5 bases). The V gene lost 1 base and the J gene lost 4 bases, with 16 bases spanning the gap. CDR1 is LGHDT and CDR2 is YNNKEL in the germline V gene (reference sequence). The CDR3 loop spans 16 amino acids. The CDR3 DNA reads TGTGCCAGCAGCCAAGTTAGTGGAACAGGAGTCTATGGCTACACCTTC. It encodes CASSQVSGTGVYGYTF.

The rearrangement joins TRBV11-1 to TRBJ2-5; D remains unclear. The CDR3 length is 14 residues. CDR1 and CDR2 from the germline V gene are SGHAT and FQDESV (reference sequence). V was shortened by 0 bases and J by 2 bases, with 7 bases between the two germline ends. The CDR3 reads CASSLASRQETQYF. The DNA of the CDR3 is TGTGCCAGCAGCTTAGCGTCTAGACAAGAGACCCAGTACTTC. Together with reference TRBV11-1 and TRBJ2-5, the CDR3 gives the full variable domain: EAEVAQSPRYKITEKSQAVAFWCDPISGHATLYWYRQILGQGPELLVQFQDESVVDDSQLPKDRFSAERLKGVDSTLKIQPAELGDSAMYLCASSLASRQETQYFGPGTRLLVL.

The chain has TRBV12-5 and TRBJ1-4; no clear D gene. V was trimmed by 0 bases and J by 5 bases, leaving 19 bases between them. The CDR3 spans 18 residues. Looked up from germline, CDR1 is LGHNT and CDR2 is FRNRAP. Here the CDR3 reads CASGLVLFPKTGNEKLFF. CDR3 coding DNA: TGTGCTAGTGGTTTGGTATTGTTCCCCAAGACTGGGAATGAAAAACTGTTTTTT.

This chain uses TRBV11-2 with TRBJ2-7; 7 positions match TRBD1. CDR3 length: 15 amino acids. The V segment lost 1 base and the J segment 0 bases; nucleotides outside the gene matches: 3. Germline V gene lookup returns CDR1 SGHAT and CDR2 FQNNGV. The CDR3 nucleotides are TGTGCCAGCAGCTTAGGACAGGGACGCTCCTACGAGCAGTACTTC. It is translated as CASSLGQGRSYEQYF.

This CDR3 reads CAISAPGQDITGELFF. As DNA, the CDR3 is TGTGCCATCAGTGCCCCGGGACAGGACATCACCGGGGAGCTGTTTTTT. This rearrangement joins TRBV10-3 to TRBJ2-2; TRBD1 matches at 8 bases. CDR1 and CDR2 from the germline V gene are ENHRY and SYGVKD. With 4 bases clipped from V and 4 bases from J, the junction kept 8 bases outside the gene matches. The CDR3 contains 16 residues.

The rearrangement joins TRBV11-3 to TRBJ2-1; 15 bases fit TRBD2. The CDR3 runs to 14 residues. V dropped 5 bases and J dropped 14; count of bases not matched to a gene: 7. In germline, CDR1 is SGHNT, CDR2 YENEEA. The CDR3 loop reads CASSEGLAGGGEFF. The CDR3 region has the DNA TGTGCCAGCAGCGAGGGACTAGCGGGGGGAGGGGAGTTCTTC. Looking up the rest from reference TRBV11-3 and TRBJ2-1 gives the full variable domain: EAGVVQSPRYKIIEKKQPVAFWCNPISGHNTLYWYLQNLGQGPELLIRYENEEAVDDSQLPKDRFSAERLKGVDSTLKIQPAELGDSAVYLCASSEGLAGGGEFFGPGTRLTVL.

This chain connects TRBV29-1 to TRBJ2-1, with TRBD2 matching over 7 bases. The ends lost 6 bases at V and 7 bases at J; junction bases unmatched: 15. The length of the CDR3 is 15 residues. Germline V gene lookup returns CDR1 SQVTM and CDR2 ANQGSEA. The CDR3 region is CSVGGVQGSRNEQFF. The CDR3 DNA sequence: TGCAGCGTGGGGGGGGTTCAGGGATCCCGAAATGAGCAGTTCTTC.

The chain recombines TRBV6-5 with TRBJ2-2; 12 bases match TRBD1. The J segment lost 6 bases and the V segment lost 7 bases, leaving 6 bases of the junction unmatched. The CDR3 consists of 15 residues. Germline lookup yields CDR1 MNHEY and CDR2 SVGAGI. CDR3 loop: CASTPGQGASGELFF. DNA of the CDR3: TGTGCCAGCACCCCGGGACAGGGGGCGTCCGGGGAGCTGTTTTTT.

The J gene is TRBJ1-4, the V gene TRBV15, with D possibly matching TRBD1 (5 bases). V was cut by 3 bases and J by 0 bases, with 11 bases left in between. The CDR3 sequence is 16 residues long. The germline V gene encodes CDR1 LNHNV and CDR2 YYDKDF (reference sequence). CDR3 protein: CATSRTTVATNEKLFF. The DNA for the CDR3 is TGTGCCACCAGCAGGACGACAGTTGCAACTAATGAAAAACTGTTTTTT.

The J gene is TRBJ1-4, the V gene TRBV6-5; 7 bases align to TRBD1. The CDR3 is made up of 16 amino acids. CDR1 MNHEY and CDR2 SVGAGI come from the germline V gene. The J segment lost 4 bases and the V segment lost 0 bases, leaving 5 bases of the junction unmatched. In DNA form, the CDR3 reads TGTGCCAGCAGTTACTCCGGTACAGGGGTTAATGAAAAACTGTTTTTT. Translation gives CASSYSGTGVNEKLFF.

The V call is TRBV6-5, the J call TRBJ2-7; 8 bases align to TRBD1. Germline loops: CDR1 MNHEY, CDR2 SVGAGI. The CDR3 runs to 13 residues. V shed 6 bases, J shed 4 bases, and the junction held 5 bases outside the gene matches. The CDR3: CASSQTGGYEQYF. The DNA of the CDR3 is TGTGCCAGCAGCCAAACAGGGGGATACGAGCAGTACTTC.

The chain is built from TRBV6-5 and TRBJ2-1, with 11 bases lining up with TRBD2. Germline CDR1 reads MNHEY; CDR2 reads SVGAGI. The CDR3 runs to 13 residues. V was pared by 8 bases and J by 6 bases, with 3 bases of the junction left unmatched. The CDR3 coding sequence is TGTGCCAGCGGAACTAGCGGGGGCAATGAGCAGTTCTTC. This codes for CASGTSGGNEQFF.

The chain has TRBV11-2 and TRBJ2-3; D ambiguous. The germline V gene has CDR1 SGHAT and CDR2 FQNNGV. The V end was cut by 7 bases, the J end by 2 bases, with 10 bases between. CDR3 length: 13 residues. CDR3 region: CASTSSVTDTQYF. CDR3 DNA sequence: TGTGCCAGCACTTCTAGTGTCACAGATACGCAGTATTTT.

This chain joins TRBV10-3 and TRBJ1-1, with 9 bases lining up with TRBD1. V dropped 8 bases and J dropped 3; count of bases not matched to a gene: 4. This CDR3 is built from 13 residues. Germline CDR1 reads ENHRY; CDR2 reads SYGVKD. The CDR3 spells CAIAGQGDTEAFF. CDR3 DNA sequence: TGTGCCATCGCGGGACAGGGAGACACTGAAGCTTTCTTT.

V and J are TRBV19 and TRBJ1-6; D unresolved. Trimming cost V 6 bases and J 0 bases, with 9 bases left between them. The CDR3 covers 15 residues. CDR1 LNHDA and CDR2 SQIVND come from the germline V gene (reference sequence). CDR3 loop: CASRLERSYNSPLHF. For the CDR3, the DNA is TGTGCCAGTAGACTAGAGCGCTCCTATAATTCACCCCTCCACTTT.

The chain couples TRBV15 to TRBJ1-2, with D uncertain. Germline CDR1 and CDR2: LNHNV and YYDKDF (reference sequence). Trimming removed 1 base at V and 0 bases at J, with 6 bases between. The CDR3 spans 14 residues. CDR3 coding DNA: TGTGCCACCAGCAGAGGTTCAGCTAACTATGGCTACACCTTC. It is translated as CATSRGSANYGYTF.

V gene TRBV5-1 combines with J gene TRBJ2-5; weak D call: TRBD1 (5 bases). The CDR3 covers 15 residues. Deletions cut 0 bases from V and 1 base from J, with 10 bases between. Germline V CDR1 and CDR2: SGHRS, YFSETQ. The CDR3 nucleotides read TGCGCCAGCAGCTTGGTGGACACTTTCCAAGAGACCCAGTACTTC. Its translation: CASSLVDTFQETQYF.

In its sample, this clone was seen once. The genes are TRBV9 and TRBJ2-1; TRBD2 matches at 10 bases. Germline assignment: CDR1 SGDLS and CDR2 YYNGEE. Trimming at V came to 3 bases and at J to 8 bases, leaving 8 bases not matched to a gene. The CDR3 has 15 amino acids. The CDR3 coding sequence is TGTGCCAGCAGCGAGGTCAGCGGGGGGGCAGATGAGCAGTTCTTC. As protein: CASSEVSGGADEQFF.

To note about this clone: This specimen includes other DNA sequences encoding the same CDR3. The chain carries TRBV11-3 and TRBJ1-1; TRBD1 matches 7 bases. The CDR3 loop spans 13 amino acids. Germline V gene data show CDR1 as SGHNT and CDR2 as YENEEA. V dropped 3 bases and J dropped 5; count of bases not matched to a gene: 3. The CDR3 here is CASSFNRGTEAFF. CDR3 DNA sequence: TGTGCCAGCAGCTTTAACAGGGGAACTGAAGCTTTCTTT.

This clone has more than one count but fewer than ten. For the CDR3, the DNA is TGTGCCAGCAGCTTATATCCAGGCCTCGCTGAAAAACTGTTTTTT. Protein product: CASSLYPGLAEKLFF. The chain recombines TRBV7-4 with TRBJ1-4; the D is unclear. Germline V gene lookup returns CDR1 SGHVT and CDR2 SQSDAQ. The length of the CDR3 is 15 residues. V lost 2 bases, J lost 7 bases, and 14 bases lay in between.

The CDR3 DNA sequence: TGTGCCACCAAAGGGGGCAGGTACAATGAGCAGTTCTTC. Translating gives CATKGGRYNEQFF. The V and J genes are TRBV2 and TRBJ2-1; 7 bases match TRBD1. From germline, CDR1 is SNHLY and CDR2 FYNNEI. The trim removed 10 bases at V and 4 bases at J, leaving 7 bases unmatched. There are 13 residues in the CDR3.

The chain joins TRBV28 to TRBJ2-3, with TRBD2 matching over 11 bases. Trimming cost V 5 bases and J 3 bases; bases outside gene matches: 7. The germline gives CDR1 MDHEN, CDR2 SYDVKM. The CDR3 loop spans 16 amino acids. In nucleotides, the CDR3 is TGTGCCAGCAGTACCGGACTAGCGGGCGGAACAGATACGCAGTATTTT. It translates to CASSTGLAGGTDTQYF. The full variable domain, its missing parts supplied by reference TRBV28 and TRBJ2-3, is DVKVTQSSRYLVKRTGEKVFLECVQDMDHENMFWYRQDPGLGLRLIYFSYDVKMKEKGDIPEGYSVSREKKERFSLILESASTNQTSMYLCASSTGLAGGTDTQYFGPGTRLTVL.

The chain links TRBV9 to TRBJ1-2, with 7 bases lining up with TRBD1. The CDR3 has 14 amino acids. Germline CDR1 SGDLS, CDR2 YYNGEE. V dropped 0 bases and J dropped 8; count of bases not matched to a gene: 7. The CDR3 DNA is TGTGCCAGCAGCGTAGAATCATGGGACAGCGGCTACACCTTC. Its translation is CASSVESWDSGYTF.

The chain combines TRBV20-1 with TRBJ1-4; D gene unclear. Between the trimmed V and J ends, which lost 4 bases and 5 bases, there was a span of 5 bases. Germline CDR1 and CDR2: DFQATT and SNEGSKA (reference sequence). The CDR3 is 11 residues long. The CDR3 loop is CSANYNEKLFF. The CDR3 nucleotides read TGCAGTGCTAACTACAATGAAAAACTGTTTTTT.

A few counts support this clone. This rearrangement joins TRBV5-4 to TRBJ1-3; no clear D gene. The V end lost 0 bases, the J end lost 0 bases, and 10 bases lay between the germline ends. This CDR3 comprises 16 residues. CDR1 SGHNT and CDR2 YYREEE come from the germline V gene (reference sequence). DNA of the CDR3: TGTGCCAGCAGCTTGGGGTCTTCCTACTCTGGAAACACCATATATTTT. Protein: CASSLGSSYSGNTIYF.

CDR3 sequence (DNA): TGCAGCGTTGAAGACCAGGGTCACGGGGAGCTGTTTTTT. Protein sequence: CSVEDQGHGELFF. The rearrangement uses TRBV29-1 and TRBJ2-2, with D possibly being TRBD1 (5 bases). The CDR3 totals 13 residues. The germline gives CDR1 SQVTM, CDR2 ANQGSEA. V lost 0 bases and J 7 bases, leaving 9 bases between the germline ends.

To note about this clone: The same CDR3 is also encoded by other DNA sequences in this sample. The chain has TRBV7-2 and TRBJ1-1; no clear D. The CDR3 runs to 15 residues. V was shortened by 1 base and J by 2 bases, with 11 bases between the two germline ends. Germline CDR1 SGHTA, CDR2 FQGNSA. This CDR3 reads CASSLVGGSNTEAFF. As DNA, the CDR3 is TGTGCCAGCAGCTTAGTGGGAGGATCCAACACTGAAGCTTTCTTT.

V and J are TRBV5-4 and TRBJ1-2; TRBD1 agrees at 7 bases. V was pared by 4 bases and J by 8 bases, with 14 bases of the junction left unmatched. This CDR3 comprises 15 residues. The V gene's germline CDR1 is SGHNT and CDR2 YYREEE (reference sequence). CDR3 residues: CASSRTQGELRGYTF. In DNA form, the CDR3 reads TGTGCCAGCAGCCGGACTCAGGGGGAATTGCGGGGCTACACCTTC.

This clone has more than one count but fewer than ten. The V and J genes are TRBV28 and TRBJ1-1, with D maybe TRBD1 (5 bases). Trimming removed 7 bases from V and 6 bases from J, with 12 bases in between. CDR1 and CDR2 (germline): MDHEN, SYDVKM. This CDR3 region has 12 residues. The CDR3 DNA reads as TGTGCCAGCACCGAAGGGGCTTCTGAAGCTTTCTTT. This codes for CASTEGASEAFF.

The gene calls are TRBV6-5 and TRBJ1-6; D possibly corresponds to TRBD1 (6 bases). Trimming cost V 5 bases and J 10 bases, with 18 bases left between them. This CDR3 is built from 15 residues. Germline V gene sequence: CDR1 MNHEY, CDR2 SVGAGI. The CDR3 protein is CASSPPGTPHSPLHF. The CDR3, as DNA: TGTGCCAGCAGTCCCCCTGGGACACCCCACTCACCCCTCCACTTT.